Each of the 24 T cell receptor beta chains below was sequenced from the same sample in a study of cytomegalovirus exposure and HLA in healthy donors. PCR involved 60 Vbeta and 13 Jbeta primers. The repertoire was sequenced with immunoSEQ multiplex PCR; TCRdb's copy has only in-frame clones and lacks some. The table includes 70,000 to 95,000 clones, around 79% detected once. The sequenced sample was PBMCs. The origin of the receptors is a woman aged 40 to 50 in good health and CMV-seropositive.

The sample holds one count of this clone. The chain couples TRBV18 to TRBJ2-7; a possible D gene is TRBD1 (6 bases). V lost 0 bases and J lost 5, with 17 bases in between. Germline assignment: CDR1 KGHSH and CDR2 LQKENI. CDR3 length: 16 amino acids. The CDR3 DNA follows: TGTGCCAGCTCACCACCCAGGGACACATTCCTAAACGAGCAGTACTTC. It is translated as CASSPPRDTFLNEQYF.

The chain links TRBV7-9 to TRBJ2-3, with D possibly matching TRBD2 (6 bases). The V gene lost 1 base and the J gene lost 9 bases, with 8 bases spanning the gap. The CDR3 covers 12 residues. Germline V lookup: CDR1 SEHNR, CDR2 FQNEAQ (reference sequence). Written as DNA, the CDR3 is TGTGCCAGCAGCTTAGACGGGGGAACGCAGTATTTT. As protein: CASSLDGGTQYF. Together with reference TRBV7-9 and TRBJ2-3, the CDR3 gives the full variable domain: DTGVSQNPRHKITKRGQNVTFRCDPISEHNRLYWYRQTLGQGPEFLTYFQNEAQLEKSRLLSDRFSAERPKGSFSTLEIQRTEQGDSAMYLCASSLDGGTQYFGPGTRLTVL.

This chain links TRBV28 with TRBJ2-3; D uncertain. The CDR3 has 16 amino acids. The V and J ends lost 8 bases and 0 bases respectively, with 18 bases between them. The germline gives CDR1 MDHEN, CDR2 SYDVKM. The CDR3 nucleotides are TGTGCCAGCGCTCCACACGGAGCCGCTAGCACAGATACGCAGTATTTT. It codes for CASAPHGAASTDTQYF.

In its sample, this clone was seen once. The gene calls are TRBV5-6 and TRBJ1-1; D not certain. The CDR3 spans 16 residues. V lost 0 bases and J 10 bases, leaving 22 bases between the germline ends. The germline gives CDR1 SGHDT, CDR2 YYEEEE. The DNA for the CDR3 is TGTGCCAGCAGCTTGGGCTTGAGCGCGAGGGAGAGCGGAGCTTTCTTT. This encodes CASSLGLSARESGAFF.

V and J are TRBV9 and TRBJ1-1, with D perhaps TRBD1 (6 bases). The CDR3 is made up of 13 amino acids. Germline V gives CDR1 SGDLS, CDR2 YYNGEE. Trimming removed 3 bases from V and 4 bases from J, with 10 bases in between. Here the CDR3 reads CASSATGTTEAFF. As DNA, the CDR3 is TGTGCCAGCAGCGCTACAGGGACCACTGAAGCTTTCTTT. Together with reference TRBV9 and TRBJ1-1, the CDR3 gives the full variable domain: DSGVTQTPKHLITATGQRVTLRCSPRSGDLSVYWYQQSLDQGLQFLIQYYNGEERAKGNILERFSAQQFPDLHSELNLSSLELGDSALYFCASSATGTTEAFFGQGTRLTVV.

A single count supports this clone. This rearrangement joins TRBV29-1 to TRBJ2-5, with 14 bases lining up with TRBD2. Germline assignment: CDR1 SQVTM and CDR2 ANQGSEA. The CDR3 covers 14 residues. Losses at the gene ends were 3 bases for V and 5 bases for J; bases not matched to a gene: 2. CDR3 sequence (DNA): TGCAGCGTTGAGACTAGCGGGAGGGGGGAGACCCAGTACTTC. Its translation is CSVETSGRGETQYF.

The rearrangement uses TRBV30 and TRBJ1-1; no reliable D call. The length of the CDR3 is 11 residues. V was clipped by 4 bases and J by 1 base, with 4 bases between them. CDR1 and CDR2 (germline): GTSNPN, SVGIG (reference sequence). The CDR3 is CAWIKNTEAFF. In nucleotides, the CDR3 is TGTGCCTGGATCAAGAACACTGAAGCTTTCTTT.

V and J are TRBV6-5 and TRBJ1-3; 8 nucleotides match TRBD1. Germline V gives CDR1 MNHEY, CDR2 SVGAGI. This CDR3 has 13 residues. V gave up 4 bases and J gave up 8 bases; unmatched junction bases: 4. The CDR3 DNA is TGTGCCAGCAGTTCGGACAGGGAGGACACCATATATTTT. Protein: CASSSDREDTIYF.

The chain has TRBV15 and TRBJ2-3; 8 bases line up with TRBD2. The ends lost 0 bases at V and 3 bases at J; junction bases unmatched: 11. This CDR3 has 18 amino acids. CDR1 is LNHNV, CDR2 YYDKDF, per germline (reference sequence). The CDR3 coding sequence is TGTGCCACCAGCAGAGACCAGGGCGGGGGGAATGCAACAGATACGCAGTATTTT. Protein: CATSRDQGGGNATDTQYF.

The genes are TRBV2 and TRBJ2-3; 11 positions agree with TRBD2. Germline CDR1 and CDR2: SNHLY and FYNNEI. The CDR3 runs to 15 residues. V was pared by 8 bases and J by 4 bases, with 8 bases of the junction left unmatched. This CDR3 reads CASGIAGGKPDTQYF. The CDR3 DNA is TGTGCCAGCGGAATAGCGGGAGGGAAACCAGATACGCAGTATTTT.

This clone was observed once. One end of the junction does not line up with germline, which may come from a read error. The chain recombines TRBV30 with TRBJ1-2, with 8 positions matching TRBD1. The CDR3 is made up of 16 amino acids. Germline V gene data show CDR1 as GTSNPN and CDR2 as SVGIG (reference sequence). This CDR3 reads CAWSEGTGPIAYGCTF. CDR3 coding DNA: TGTGCCTGGAGTGAGGGGACAGGCCCCATCGCCTATGGCTGCACCTTC. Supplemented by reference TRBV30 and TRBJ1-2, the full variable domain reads SQTIHQWPATLVQPVGSPLSLECTVEGTSNPNLYWYRQAAGRGLQLLFYSVGIGQISSEVPQNLSASRPQDRQFILSSKKLLLSDSGFYLCAWSEGTGPIAYGCTFGSGTRLTVV.

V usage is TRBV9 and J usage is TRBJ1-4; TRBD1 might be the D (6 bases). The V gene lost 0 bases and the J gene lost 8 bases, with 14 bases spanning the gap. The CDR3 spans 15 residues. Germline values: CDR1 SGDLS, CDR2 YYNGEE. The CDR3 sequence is CASSVEGVEVEKLFF. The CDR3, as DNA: TGTGCCAGCAGCGTAGAGGGGGTGGAAGTCGAAAAACTGTTTTTT.

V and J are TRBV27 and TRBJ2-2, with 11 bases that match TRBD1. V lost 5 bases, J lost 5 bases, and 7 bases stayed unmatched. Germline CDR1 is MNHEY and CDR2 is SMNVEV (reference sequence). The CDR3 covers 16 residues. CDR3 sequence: CASSLRTGGGTGELFF. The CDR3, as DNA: TGTGCCAGCAGTCTCAGGACAGGGGGCGGTACCGGGGAGCTGTTTTTT.

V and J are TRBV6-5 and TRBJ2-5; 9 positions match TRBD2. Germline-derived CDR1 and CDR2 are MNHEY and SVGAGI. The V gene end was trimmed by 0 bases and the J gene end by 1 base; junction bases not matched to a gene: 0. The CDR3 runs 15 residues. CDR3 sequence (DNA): TGTGCCAGCAGTTACTCGGGACTAGCCCAAGAGACCCAGTACTTC. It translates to CASSYSGLAQETQYF.

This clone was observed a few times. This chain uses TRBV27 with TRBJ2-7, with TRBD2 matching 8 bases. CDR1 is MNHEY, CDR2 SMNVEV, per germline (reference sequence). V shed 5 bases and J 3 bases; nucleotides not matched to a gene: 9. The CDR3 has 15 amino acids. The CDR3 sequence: CASSPSPGGFYEQYF. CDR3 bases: TGTGCCAGCAGTCCCTCGCCGGGAGGGTTCTACGAGCAGTACTTC.

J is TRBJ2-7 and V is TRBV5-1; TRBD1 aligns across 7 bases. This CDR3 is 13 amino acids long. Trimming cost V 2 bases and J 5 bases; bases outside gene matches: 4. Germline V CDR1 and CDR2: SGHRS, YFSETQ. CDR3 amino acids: CASSLQGNHEQYF. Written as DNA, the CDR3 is TGCGCCAGCAGCTTACAGGGGAACCACGAGCAGTACTTC.

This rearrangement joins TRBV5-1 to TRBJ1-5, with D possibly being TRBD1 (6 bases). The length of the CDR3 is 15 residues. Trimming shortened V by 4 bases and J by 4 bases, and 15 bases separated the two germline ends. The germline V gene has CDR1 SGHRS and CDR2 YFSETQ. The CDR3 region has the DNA TGCGCCAGCAGCAGGATAGGGGGAGCGAATCAGCCCCAGCATTTT. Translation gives CASSRIGGANQPQHF.

CDR3 protein: CASSFIAGGPRDEQFF. The CDR3 nucleotides read TGCGCCAGCAGCTTCATAGCGGGGGGGCCGAGAGATGAGCAGTTCTTC. This sequence joins TRBV5-1 and TRBJ2-1, with 11 nucleotides matching TRBD2. The J segment lost 8 bases and the V segment lost 2 bases, leaving 9 bases of the junction unmatched. Germline values: CDR1 SGHRS, CDR2 YFSETQ. CDR3 size: 16 residues.

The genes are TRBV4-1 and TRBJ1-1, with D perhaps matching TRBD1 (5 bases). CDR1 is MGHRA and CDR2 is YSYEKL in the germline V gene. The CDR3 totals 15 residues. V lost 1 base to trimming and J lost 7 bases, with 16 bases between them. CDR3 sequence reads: CASSQGGRRGGEAFF. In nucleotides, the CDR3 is TGCGCCAGCAGCCAAGGAGGGAGGCGGGGCGGTGAAGCTTTCTTT.

CDR3: CASSLEDTPGTPTYEQYF. CDR3 in DNA: TGTGCCAGCAGCTTAGAGGATACTCCCGGGACACCGACCTACGAGCAGTACTTC. V usage is TRBV11-2 and J usage is TRBJ2-7, with D perhaps TRBD1 (6 bases). Germline CDR1 is SGHAT and CDR2 is FQNNGV. This CDR3 comprises 18 residues. Trimming removed 0 bases from V and 2 bases from J, with 20 bases in between.

CDR3 residues: CASSPRTASPLHF. The CDR3 nucleotides read TGTGCCAGCTCACCGCGGACAGCTTCACCCCTCCACTTT. The chain uses TRBV18 and TRBJ1-6; D is possibly TRBD1 (6 bases). Germline CDR1 is KGHSH and CDR2 is LQKENI. The CDR3 totals 13 residues. The V end was cut by 3 bases, the J end by 9 bases, with 9 bases between.

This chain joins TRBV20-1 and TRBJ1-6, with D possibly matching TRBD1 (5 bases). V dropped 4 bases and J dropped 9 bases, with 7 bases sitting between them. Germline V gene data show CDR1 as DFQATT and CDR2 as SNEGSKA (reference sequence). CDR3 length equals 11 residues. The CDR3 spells CSAKTGSPLHF. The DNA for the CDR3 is TGCAGTGCTAAAACAGGTTCACCCCTCCACTTT.

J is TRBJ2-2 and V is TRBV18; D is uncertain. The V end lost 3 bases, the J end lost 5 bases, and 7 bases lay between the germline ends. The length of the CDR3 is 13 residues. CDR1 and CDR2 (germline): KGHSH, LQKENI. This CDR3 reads CASSPLETGELFF. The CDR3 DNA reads TGTGCCAGCTCACCGCTTGAGACCGGGGAGCTGTTTTTT.

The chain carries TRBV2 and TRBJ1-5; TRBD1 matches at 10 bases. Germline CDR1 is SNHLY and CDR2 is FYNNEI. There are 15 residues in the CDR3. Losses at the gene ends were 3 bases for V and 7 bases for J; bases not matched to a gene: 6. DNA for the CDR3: TGTGCCAGCAGTGATCGGACAGGGGGAAGGCAGCCCCAGCATTTT. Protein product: CASSDRTGGRQPQHF.